This TCR beta chain was observed in a study of blood T cells in healthy people across ages. This clonotype was picked up a small number of times. Its target is not known. This CDR3 has 14 residues. Whole-study findings and limits: Greater diversity and more naive CD4+ cells were seen in long-lived donors than in aged donors. Age showed a roughly linear inverse relationship with TCR beta diversity per million T cells.

Together with a sample-barcoded 5' primer, a J-beta primer mix was included in a second PCR lasting roughly 6 to 12 cycles. The template-switch adaptor, which had 12 random nucleotides, put a tag on each cDNA molecule. TCRdb fed the 5' RACE reads into MiXCR, producing one record per CDR3 protein. The table includes more than 1.4 million distinct CDR3 sequences, 42% detected once. The receptor's source is a woman aged 18-29 years in good health. The chain joins TRBV21-1 to TRBJ2-5; the DNA was not compared with TRBD2, the D call given in the table. TRBV21-1 is termed a pseudogene. Sequencing used blood. CDR3 region: CASSKGLDFNEQYF. CDR3 DNA: TGTGCCAGCAGCAAGGGACTAGACTTCAATGAGCAGTACTTC.